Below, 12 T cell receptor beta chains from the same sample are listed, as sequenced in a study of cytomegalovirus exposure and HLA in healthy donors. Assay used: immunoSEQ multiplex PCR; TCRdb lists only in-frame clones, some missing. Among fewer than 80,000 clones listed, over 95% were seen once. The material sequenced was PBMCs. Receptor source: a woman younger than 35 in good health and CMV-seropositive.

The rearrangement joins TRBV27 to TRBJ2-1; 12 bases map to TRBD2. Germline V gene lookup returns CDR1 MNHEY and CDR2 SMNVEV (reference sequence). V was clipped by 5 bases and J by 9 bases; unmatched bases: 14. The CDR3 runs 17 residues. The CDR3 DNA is TGTGCCAGCAGTACGGACAGGGTGGCTAGCGGGAGGGTTGAGCAGTTCTTC. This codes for CASSTDRVASGRVEQFF.

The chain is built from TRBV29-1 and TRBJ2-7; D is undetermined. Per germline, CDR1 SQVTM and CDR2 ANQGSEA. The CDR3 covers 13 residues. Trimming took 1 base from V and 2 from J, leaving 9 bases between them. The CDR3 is CSVEGPPTYEQYF. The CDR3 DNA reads TGCAGCGTTGAAGGGCCTCCGACCTACGAGCAGTACTTC.

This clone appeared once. In nucleotides, the CDR3 is TGTGCCAGCAGAAGCGGTAACACCGGGGAGCTGTTTTTT. It translates to CASRSGNTGELFF. The rearrangement joins TRBV7-3 to TRBJ2-2, with D possibly matching TRBD2 (5 bases). Germline V CDR1 and CDR2: SGHTA, FQGTGA. This CDR3 region has 13 residues. Trimming took off 6 bases at V and 2 bases at J, with 7 bases between the two ends. The complete variable domain, with remaining parts taken from reference TRBV7-3 and TRBJ2-2, reads GAGVSQTPSNKVTEKGKYVELRCDPISGHTALYWYRQSLGQGPEFLIYFQGTGAADDSGLPNDRFFAVRPEGSVSTLKIQRTERGDSAVYLCASRSGNTGELFFGEGSRLTVL.

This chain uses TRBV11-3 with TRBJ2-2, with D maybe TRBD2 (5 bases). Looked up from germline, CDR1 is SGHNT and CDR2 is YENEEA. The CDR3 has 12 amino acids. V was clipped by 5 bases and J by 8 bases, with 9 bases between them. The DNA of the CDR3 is TGTGCCAGCAGCCCCCGGGGAGGGGAGCTGTTTTTT. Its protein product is CASSPRGGELFF.

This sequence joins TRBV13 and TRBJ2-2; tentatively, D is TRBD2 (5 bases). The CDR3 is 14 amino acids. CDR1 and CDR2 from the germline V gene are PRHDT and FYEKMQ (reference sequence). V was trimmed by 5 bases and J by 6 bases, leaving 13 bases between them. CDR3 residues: CASSADLISGELFF. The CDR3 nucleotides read TGTGCCAGCAGCGCGGACTTGATCTCCGGGGAGCTGTTTTTT. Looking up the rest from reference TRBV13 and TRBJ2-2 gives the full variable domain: AAGVIQSPRHLIKEKRETATLKCYPIPRHDTVYWYQQGPGQDPQFLISFYEKMQSDKGSIPDRFSAQQFSDYHSELNMSSLELGDSALYFCASSADLISGELFFGEGSRLTVL.

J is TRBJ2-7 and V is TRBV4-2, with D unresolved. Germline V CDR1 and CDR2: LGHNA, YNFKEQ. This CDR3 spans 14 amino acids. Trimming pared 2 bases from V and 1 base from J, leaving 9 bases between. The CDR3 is CASSQRVESYEQYF. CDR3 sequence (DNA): TGTGCCAGCAGCCAACGGGTGGAGTCCTACGAGCAGTACTTC.

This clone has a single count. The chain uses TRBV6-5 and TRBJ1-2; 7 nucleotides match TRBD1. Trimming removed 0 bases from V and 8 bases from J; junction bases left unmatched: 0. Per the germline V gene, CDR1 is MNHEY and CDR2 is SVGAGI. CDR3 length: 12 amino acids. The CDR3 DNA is TGTGCCAGCAGTTACTCAGGGGGCGGCTACACCTTC. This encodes CASSYSGGGYTF.

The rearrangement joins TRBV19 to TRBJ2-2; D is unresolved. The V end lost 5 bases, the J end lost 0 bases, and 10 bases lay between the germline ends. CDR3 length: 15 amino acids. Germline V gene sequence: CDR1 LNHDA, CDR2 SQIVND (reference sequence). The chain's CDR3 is CASSVFASNTGELFF. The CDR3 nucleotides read TGTGCCAGTAGTGTGTTTGCGTCGAACACCGGGGAGCTGTTTTTT.

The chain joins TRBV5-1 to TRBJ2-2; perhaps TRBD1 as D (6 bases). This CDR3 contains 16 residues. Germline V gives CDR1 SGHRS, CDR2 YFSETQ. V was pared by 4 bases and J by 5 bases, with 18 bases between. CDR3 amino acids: CASSPHTGRRTGELFF. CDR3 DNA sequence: TGCGCCAGCAGCCCCCATACAGGGCGTAGAACCGGGGAGCTGTTTTTT.

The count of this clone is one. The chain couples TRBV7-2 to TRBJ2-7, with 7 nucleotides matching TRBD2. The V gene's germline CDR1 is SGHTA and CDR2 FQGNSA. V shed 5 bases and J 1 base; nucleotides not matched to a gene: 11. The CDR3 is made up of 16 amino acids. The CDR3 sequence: CASSGLLAGGSYEQYF. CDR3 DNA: TGTGCCAGCAGCGGACTGTTAGCGGGCGGTTCCTACGAGCAGTACTTC.

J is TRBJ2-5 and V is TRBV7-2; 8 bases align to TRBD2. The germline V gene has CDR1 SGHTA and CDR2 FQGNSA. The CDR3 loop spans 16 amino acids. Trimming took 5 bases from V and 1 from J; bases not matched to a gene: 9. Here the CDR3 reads CASSLGLAKLQETQYF. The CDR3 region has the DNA TGTGCCAGCAGCCTAGGACTAGCCAAACTCCAAGAGACCCAGTACTTC.

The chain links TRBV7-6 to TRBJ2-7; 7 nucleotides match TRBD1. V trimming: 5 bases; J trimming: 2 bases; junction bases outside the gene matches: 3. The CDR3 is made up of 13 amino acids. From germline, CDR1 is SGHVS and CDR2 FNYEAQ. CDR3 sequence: CASSQGQPYEQYF. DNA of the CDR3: TGTGCCAGCAGCCAGGGACAGCCCTACGAGCAGTACTTC.